This T cell receptor (beta chain) comes out of a study of cytomegalovirus exposure and HLA in healthy donors. General study findings and limits: Later analysis revealed greater clonal expansion in HLA-associated TCR beta chains than in equally common others. Indistinguishable V segments, including TRBV6-2 and TRBV6-3, were excluded. It was likely that a cluster of highly shared sequence variants was a sequencing artifact.

Concerning this clone itself: The target antigen is unknown.

The PCR employed 60 Vbeta primers together with 13 Jbeta primers. Repertoires were generated with immunoSEQ multiplex PCR, while TCRdb's copy carries only in-frame clones and drops some. The sample holds around 160,000 clones, over 80% seen once. Germline V gene sequence: CDR1 SGHTA, CDR2 FQGTGA. The CDR3 extends over 14 amino acids. The J segment lost 5 bases and the V segment lost 1 base, leaving 3 bases of the junction unmatched. Sequenced: PBMCs. This clonotype was sampled from a man aged 45-60 years in good health and CMV-seropositive. The rearrangement links TRBV7-3 to TRBJ2-7; 9 nucleotides line up with TRBD2. The CDR3 DNA sequence: TGTGCCAGCAGCTTAAGTAGCGGGGGCGACGAGCAGTACTTC. This translates into CASSLSSGGDEQYF.